The clone carrying this T cell receptor (beta chain) was recorded a few times. What it recognizes is unknown. Relying on iRepertoire HTBI primers and Arm-PCR of CDR3 regions, the team built TCR beta libraries. TCRdb re-derived calls from the multiplex PCR reads in MiXCR, one entry per CDR3 protein. The data hold about 530,000 distinct CDR3 sequences, with roughly 15% observed a single time. In germline, CDR1 is SGHTA, CDR2 FQGNSA. The V end was cut by 2 bases, the J end by 0 bases, with 8 bases between. This CDR3 region has 15 residues. This specimen comes from a study of regulatory T cells in long-lasting Graves disease. Regarding the study as a whole: Persistent Graves' cases showed lower TCR diversity than newly diagnosed cases.

Specified time point: newly diagnosed GD, antithyroid drugs for less than 3 months. PBMC RNA served as the TCR library source. Patients hailed from an endocrinology department in Xi'an, China. This sample also appeared in a second study, on T cells in Graves' hyperthyroidism and ophthalmopathy.

The sequence came from a woman aged 40 to 65 with Graves disease. This chain uses TRBV7-2 with TRBJ1-5, with a weak D call TRBD1 (5 bases). This sample comprised peripheral blood mononuclear cells (PBMCs), obtained at new diagnosis, from a patient treated with antithyroid drugs. The DNA for the CDR3 is TGTGCCAGCAGCTTATGGGGGGGTAGCAATCAGCCCCAGCATTTT. Its translation: CASSLWGGSNQPQHF.